The source of this T cell receptor (beta chain) is a study of radiotherapy plus CTLA-4 blockade in lung cancer. The overall study: Of all patients, around 19% responded objectively and approximately 29% showed disease control. Study-wide points: Early shifts in blood T cell clones, with interferon-beta, reportedly predicted response best. Blood-borne expansion of tumor-derived TCR clones followed radiotherapy plus ipilimumab.

On this clone itself: The antigen remains unidentified.

This table comes from immunoSEQ multiplex PCR, and its TCRdb copy is limited to in-frame clones, with some not included. The table lists under 55,000 clones, under 85% of them singletons. Germline V lookup: CDR1 MNHEY, CDR2 SVGAGI. The CDR3 has 15 residues. Trimming took 7 bases from V and 0 from J, leaving 13 bases between them. The TCR comes from a human donor with non-small cell lung cancer who had a partial response to radiotherapy plus ipilimumab. The gene calls are TRBV6-5 and TRBJ2-1, with D possibly matching TRBD2 (5 bases). The sample was peripheral blood, taken from a patient treated with radiotherapy plus ipilimumab. The CDR3, as DNA: TGTGCCAGCAAAAAGCGGTCGGACTCCTACAATGAGCAGTTCTTC. Translated, it gives CASKKRSDSYNEQFF.